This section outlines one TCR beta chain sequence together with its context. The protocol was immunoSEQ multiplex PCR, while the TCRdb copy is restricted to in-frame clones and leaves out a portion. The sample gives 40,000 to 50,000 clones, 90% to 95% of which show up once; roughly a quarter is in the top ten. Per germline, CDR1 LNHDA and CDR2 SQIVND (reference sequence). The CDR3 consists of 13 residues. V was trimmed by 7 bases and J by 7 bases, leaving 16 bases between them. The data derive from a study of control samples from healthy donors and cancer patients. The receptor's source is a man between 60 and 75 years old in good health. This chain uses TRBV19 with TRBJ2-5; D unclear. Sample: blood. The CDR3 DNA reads TGTGCCAGTAACTCAGGCCACCAGCGGACCCAGTACTTC. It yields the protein CASNSGHQRTQYF.